This TCR beta chain is drawn from a study of cytotoxic CD8 clonotypes in ibrutinib-treated CLL. Here immunoSEQ multiplex PCR was the method, and the copy in TCRdb shows in-frame clones only, minus some. The table shows about 140,000 clones, with 80% to 95% occurring only once. CDR3 length: 16 amino acids. Trimming at V came to 5 bases and at J to 0 bases, leaving 4 bases not matched to a gene. Germline-derived CDR1 and CDR2 are LNHDA and SQIVND (reference sequence). The rearrangement uses TRBV19 and TRBJ2-7, with TRBD2 identical over 13 bases. The source of this sequence is a human donor with chronic lymphocytic leukemia. The sequencing here drew on PBMCs, taken after 12 months of ibrutinib treatment. The CDR3, as DNA: TGTGCCAGTAGTTCCAGGACTAGCGGGAGCTCCTACGAGCAGTACTTC. Translated, it gives CASSSRTSGSSYEQYF.